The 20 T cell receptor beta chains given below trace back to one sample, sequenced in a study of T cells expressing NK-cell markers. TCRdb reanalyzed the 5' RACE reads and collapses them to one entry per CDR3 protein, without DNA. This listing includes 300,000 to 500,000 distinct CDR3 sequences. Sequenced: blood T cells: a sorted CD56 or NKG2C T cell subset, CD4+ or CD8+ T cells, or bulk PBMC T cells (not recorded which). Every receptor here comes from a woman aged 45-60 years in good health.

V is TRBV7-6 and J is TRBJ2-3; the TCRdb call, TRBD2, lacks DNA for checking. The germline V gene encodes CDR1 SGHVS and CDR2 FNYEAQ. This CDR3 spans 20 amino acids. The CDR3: CASSLVPLRSSGRATDTQYF.

The CDR3 spells CASSLASKVNTEAFF. This rearrangement joins TRBV5-1 to TRBJ1-1. Germline CDR1 is SGHRS and CDR2 is YFSETQ. The CDR3 totals 15 residues.

CDR3 region: CASSREVAGGSGYTF. The J gene is TRBJ1-2, the V gene TRBV12-3 or TRBV12-4. This CDR3 has 15 residues.

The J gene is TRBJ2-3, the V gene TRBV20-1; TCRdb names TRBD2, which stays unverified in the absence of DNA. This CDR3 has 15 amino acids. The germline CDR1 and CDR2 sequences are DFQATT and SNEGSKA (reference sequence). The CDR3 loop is CSAIRRDSSTDTQYF.

The CDR3 spells CASSPWTSGRTDTQYF. The chain recombines TRBV9 with TRBJ2-3; TCRdb calls TRBD2, which cannot be checked without DNA. The length of the CDR3 is 16 residues. Per the germline V gene, CDR1 is SGDLS and CDR2 is YYNGEE.

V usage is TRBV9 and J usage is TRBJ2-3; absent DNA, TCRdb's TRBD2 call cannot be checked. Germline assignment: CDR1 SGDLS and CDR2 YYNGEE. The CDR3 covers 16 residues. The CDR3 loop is CASSDVLVSPTDTQYF.

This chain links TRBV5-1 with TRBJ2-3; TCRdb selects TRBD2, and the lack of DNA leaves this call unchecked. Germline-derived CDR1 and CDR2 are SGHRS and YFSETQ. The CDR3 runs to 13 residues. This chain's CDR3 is CASSPLAGDTQYF.

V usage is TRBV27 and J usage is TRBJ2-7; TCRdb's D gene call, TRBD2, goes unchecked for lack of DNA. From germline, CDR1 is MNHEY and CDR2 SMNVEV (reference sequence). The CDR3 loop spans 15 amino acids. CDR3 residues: CASKRGEDPLYEQYF.

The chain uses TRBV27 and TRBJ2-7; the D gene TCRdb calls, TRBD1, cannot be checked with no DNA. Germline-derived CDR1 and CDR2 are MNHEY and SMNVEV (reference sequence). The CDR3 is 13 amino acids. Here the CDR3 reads CASNWAGGGEQYF.

CDR3 loop: CSARVQGRSQAFF. The rearrangement joins TRBV20-1 to TRBJ1-1. Germline V lookup: CDR1 DFQATT, CDR2 SNEGSKA (reference sequence). The CDR3 totals 13 residues.

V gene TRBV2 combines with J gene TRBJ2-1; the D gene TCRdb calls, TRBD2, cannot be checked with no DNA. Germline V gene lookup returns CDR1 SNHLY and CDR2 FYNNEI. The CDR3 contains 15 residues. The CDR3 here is CASSEQTSGNNEQFF.

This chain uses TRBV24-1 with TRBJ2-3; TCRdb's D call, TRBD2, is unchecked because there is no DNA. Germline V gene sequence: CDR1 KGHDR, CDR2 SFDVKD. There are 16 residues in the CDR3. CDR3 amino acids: CATSAVVRGGTDTQYF.

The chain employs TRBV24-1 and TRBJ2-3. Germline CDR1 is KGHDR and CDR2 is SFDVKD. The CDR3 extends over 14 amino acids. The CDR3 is CATSDGRYTDTQYF.

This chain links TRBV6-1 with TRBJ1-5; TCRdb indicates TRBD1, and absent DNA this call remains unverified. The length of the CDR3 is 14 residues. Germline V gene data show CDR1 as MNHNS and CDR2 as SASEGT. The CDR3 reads CASRRSAGLKPQHF.

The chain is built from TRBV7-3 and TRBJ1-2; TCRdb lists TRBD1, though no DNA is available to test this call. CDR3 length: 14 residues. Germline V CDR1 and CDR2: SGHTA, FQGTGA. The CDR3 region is CASSVDRSLLGYTF.

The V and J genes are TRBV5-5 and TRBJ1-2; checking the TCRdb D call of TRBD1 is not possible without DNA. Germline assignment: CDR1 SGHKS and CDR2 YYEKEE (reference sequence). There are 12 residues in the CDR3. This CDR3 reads CASSGRGDGYTF.

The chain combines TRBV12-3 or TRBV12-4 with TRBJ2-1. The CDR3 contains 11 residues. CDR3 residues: CASSLSWVQFF.

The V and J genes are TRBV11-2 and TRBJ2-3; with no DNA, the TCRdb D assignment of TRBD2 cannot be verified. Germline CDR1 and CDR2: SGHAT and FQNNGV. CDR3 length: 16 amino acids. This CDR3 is CASSFLASGHTDTQYF. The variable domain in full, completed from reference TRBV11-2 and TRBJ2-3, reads EAGVAQSPRYKIIEKRQSVAFWCNPISGHATLYWYQQILGQGPKLLIQFQNNGVVDDSQLPKDRFSAERLKGVDSTLKIQPAKLEDSAVYLCASSFLASGHTDTQYFGPGTRLTVL.

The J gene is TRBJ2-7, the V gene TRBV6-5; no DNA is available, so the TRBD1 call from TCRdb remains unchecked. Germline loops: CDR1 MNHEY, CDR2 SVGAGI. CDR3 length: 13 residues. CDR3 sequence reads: CASSPGLSYEQYF.

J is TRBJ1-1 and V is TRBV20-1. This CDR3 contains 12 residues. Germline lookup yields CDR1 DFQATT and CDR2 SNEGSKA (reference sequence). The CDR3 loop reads CSASFQDTEAFF.